This TCR beta chain was recorded in a study of shared clonotypes between healthy human individuals. Study-wide results and caveats: Clonotype sharing among donors was thought likely to change with sequencing depth. Memory subsets had estimated richness that was generally smaller than that of naive subsets. Unshared clonotypes carried lower generation probabilities than those common to all four donors. Sharing across a handful of donors was seen in around 5% of naive CD4 clonotypes.

The V gene end was trimmed by 6 bases and the J gene end by 2 bases; junction bases not matched to a gene: 3. The CDR3 length is 15 residues. CDR1 MNHEY and CDR2 SVGAGI come from the germline V gene. Turning to this clone: The antigen is undetermined.

CD8 cells regarded as naive lacked CD45RO, were positively chosen for CCR7, and omitted terminally differentiated effector memory CD45RA+ cells. Sequencing was performed with immunoSEQ multiplex PCR; in TCRdb, only in-frame clones are kept and a portion is missing. The sample lists over 2,000,000 clones; just over 90% were seen once. The chain uses TRBV6-5 and TRBJ2-1; the match to TRBD2 covers 11 bases. The clonotype comes from a man between 18 and 35 years old in good health. Some clones in this sample may be carry-over from other donors' samples. Specimen: naive CD8+ T cells from PBMCs. The CDR3 DNA sequence: TGTGCCAGCAGCTTTAGCGGGAGGGCCTACAATGAGCAGTTCTTC. Translation: CASSFSGRAYNEQFF.